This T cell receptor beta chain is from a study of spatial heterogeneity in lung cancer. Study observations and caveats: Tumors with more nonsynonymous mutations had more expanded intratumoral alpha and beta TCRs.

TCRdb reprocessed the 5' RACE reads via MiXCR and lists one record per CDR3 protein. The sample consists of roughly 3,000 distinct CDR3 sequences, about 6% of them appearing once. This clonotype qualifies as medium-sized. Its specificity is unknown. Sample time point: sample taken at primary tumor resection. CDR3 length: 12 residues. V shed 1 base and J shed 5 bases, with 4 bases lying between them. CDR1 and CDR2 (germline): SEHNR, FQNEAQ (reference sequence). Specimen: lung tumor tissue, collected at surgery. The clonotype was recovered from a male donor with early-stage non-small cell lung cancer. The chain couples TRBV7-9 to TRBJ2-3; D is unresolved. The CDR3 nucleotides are TGTGCCAGCAGCTTAGAGGGAGATACGCAGTATTTT. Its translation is CASSLEGDTQYF.